Below, 4 T cell receptor beta chains from the same sample are listed, as sequenced in a study of response to subunit inactivated influenza vaccine. TCRdb itself ran the RT-PCR reads through MiXCR, one entry per CDR3 protein. Altogether around 850,000 distinct CDR3 sequences are present, about 18% being singletons, with the ten largest covering about 11%. The source was PBMCs from blood, collected about 5 days after vaccination. The receptors come from a man aged 50 or older who received an inactivated influenza vaccine.

The rearrangement joins TRBV10-3 to TRBJ2-7; perhaps TRBD1 as D (5 bases). Germline CDR1 reads ENHRY; CDR2 reads SYGVKD. V shed 4 bases and J shed 7 bases, with 14 bases lying between them. This CDR3 region has 13 residues. DNA of the CDR3: TGTGCCATCAGTGCCCCAGGGATACGGGAGCAGTACTTC. Encoded protein: CAISAPGIREQYF.

This chain connects TRBV28 to TRBJ2-7, with D perhaps given as TRBD1 or TRBD2 (5 bases each). Germline loops: CDR1 MDHEN, CDR2 SYDVKM. Trimming stripped 5 bases from V and 2 bases from J, with 19 bases between. The CDR3 consists of 16 residues. CDR3 protein: CASSPTGAGQAYEQYF. CDR3 nucleotides: TGTGCCAGCAGTCCAACCGGGGCAGGCCAAGCCTACGAGCAGTACTTC.

This clonotype has only a few counts. The rearrangement uses TRBV6-1 and TRBJ2-7, with 7 bases aligning to TRBD1. The CDR3 consists of 14 residues. The junction had 7 bases not matched to a gene; V was cut back by 6 bases and J by 2 bases. The germline V gene has CDR1 MNHNS and CDR2 SASEGT. This chain's CDR3 is CASRTGRGAYEQYF. For the CDR3, the DNA is TGTGCCAGCAGGACAGGGCGAGGCGCCTACGAGCAGTACTTC.

This clonotype was seen a handful of times. The chain carries TRBV6-1 and TRBJ2-2; TRBD1 agrees at 10 bases. CDR1 is MNHNS, CDR2 SASEGT, per germline. Unmatched junction bases numbered 11, after V lost 6 bases and J lost 7 bases. CDR3 size: 16 residues. For the CDR3, the DNA is TGTGCCAGCAGACCCCCGGGACAGGGGAAAATCGGGGAGCTGTTTTTT. Residues: CASRPPGQGKIGELFF.